The 6 T cell receptor beta chains reported below all come from one sample, sequenced in a study of shared clonotypes between healthy human individuals. Assay used: immunoSEQ multiplex PCR; TCRdb lists only in-frame clones, some missing. The sample includes hundreds of thousands of clones, around 67% of them seen just once. What was sequenced was memory CD4+ T cells sorted from blood. Subset described: CD45RA-negative fraction. The receptor source for this set is a man under 40 in good health.

This clone was found many times. The V call is TRBV19, the J call TRBJ2-5; TRBD2 might be the D (6 bases). The CDR3 consists of 14 residues. The V and J ends lost 5 bases and 1 base respectively, with 11 bases between them. CDR1 is LNHDA and CDR2 is SQIVND in the germline V gene (reference sequence). The CDR3 is CASSGGAGQETQYF. CDR3 nucleotide sequence: TGTGCCAGTAGTGGCGGGGCAGGCCAAGAGACCCAGTACTTC.

The genes are TRBV15 and TRBJ1-5; D not resolved. The CDR3 is 12 residues long. CDR1 is LNHNV, CDR2 YYDKDF, per germline (reference sequence). V shed 2 bases and J shed 3 bases, with 2 bases lying between them. The CDR3 DNA follows: TGTGCCACCAGCAGAATCAATCAGCCCCAGCATTTT. Translating gives CATSRINQPQHF.

The rearrangement links TRBV5-1 to TRBJ2-1; 9 positions match TRBD1. The V gene's germline CDR1 is SGHRS and CDR2 YFSETQ. J gave up 8 bases and V 4 bases, and 7 bases lay outside the gene matches. CDR3 length equals 14 residues. The CDR3, as DNA: TGCGCCAGCAGCACCACGGGGACAGGGTATGAGCAGTTCTTC. It specifies CASSTTGTGYEQFF.

The chain recombines TRBV27 with TRBJ1-2, with TRBD1 identical over 9 bases. CDR3 length: 15 residues. From germline, CDR1 is MNHEY and CDR2 SMNVEV (reference sequence). The junction had 5 bases not matched to a gene; V was cut back by 3 bases and J by 3 bases. CDR3 loop: CASSLAGTGYYGYTF. Written as DNA, the CDR3 is TGTGCCAGCAGTTTGGCCGGGACAGGGTACTATGGCTACACCTTC.

The chain combines TRBV5-1 with TRBJ1-1, with TRBD1 identical over 8 bases. The CDR3 contains 14 residues. The V gene end was trimmed by 3 bases and the J gene end by 5 bases; junction bases not matched to a gene: 6. The germline V gene has CDR1 SGHRS and CDR2 YFSETQ. This chain's CDR3 is CASSSMTGETEAFF. DNA of the CDR3: TGCGCCAGCAGCTCAATGACAGGGGAGACTGAAGCTTTCTTT.

CDR3 sequence reads: CASSYFTSGSNEQFF. CDR3 nucleotide sequence: TGTGCCAGCAGTTACTTCACTAGCGGGAGTAATGAGCAGTTCTTC. This chain connects TRBV6-5 to TRBJ2-1, with 11 bases aligning to TRBD2. V gave up 1 base and J gave up 7 bases; unmatched junction bases: 3. There are 15 residues in the CDR3. From germline, CDR1 is MNHEY and CDR2 SVGAGI.